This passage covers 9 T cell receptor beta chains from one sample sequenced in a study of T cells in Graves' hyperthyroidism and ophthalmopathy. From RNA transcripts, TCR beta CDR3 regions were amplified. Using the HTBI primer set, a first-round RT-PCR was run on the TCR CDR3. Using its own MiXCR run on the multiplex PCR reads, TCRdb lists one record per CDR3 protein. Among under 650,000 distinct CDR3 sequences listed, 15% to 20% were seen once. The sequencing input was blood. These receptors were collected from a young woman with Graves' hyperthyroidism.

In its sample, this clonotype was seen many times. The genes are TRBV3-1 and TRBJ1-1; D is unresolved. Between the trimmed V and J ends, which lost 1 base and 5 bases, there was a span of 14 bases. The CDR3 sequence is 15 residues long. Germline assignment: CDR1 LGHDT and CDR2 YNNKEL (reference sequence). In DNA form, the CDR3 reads TGTGCCAGCAGCCAAGCGGGCCCTGCGGGGACTGAAGCTTTCTTT. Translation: CASSQAGPAGTEAFF. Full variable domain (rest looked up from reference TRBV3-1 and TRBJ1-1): DTAVSQTPKYLVTQMGNDKSIKCEQNLGHDTMYWYKQDSKKFLKIMFSYNNKELIINETVPNRFSPKSPDKAHLNLHINSLELGDSAVYFCASSQAGPAGTEAFFGQGTRLTVV.

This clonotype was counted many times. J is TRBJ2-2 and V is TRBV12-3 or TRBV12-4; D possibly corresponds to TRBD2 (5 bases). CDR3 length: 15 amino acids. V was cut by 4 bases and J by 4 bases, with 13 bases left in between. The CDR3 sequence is CASSSPDFRTGELFF. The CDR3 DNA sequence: TGTGCCAGCAGTTCCCCGGACTTTCGCACCGGGGAGCTGTTTTTT.

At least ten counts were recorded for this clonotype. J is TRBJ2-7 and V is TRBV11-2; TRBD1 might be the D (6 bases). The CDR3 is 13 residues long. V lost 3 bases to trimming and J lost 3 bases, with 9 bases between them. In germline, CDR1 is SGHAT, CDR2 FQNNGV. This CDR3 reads CASSFGQHYEQYF. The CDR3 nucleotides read TGTGCCAGCAGCTTTGGACAGCACTACGAGCAGTACTTC.

The CDR3 DNA reads TGTGCCAGCAGCTCTACAGGGGGGGGAAACACCATATATTTT. Translation: CASSSTGGGNTIYF. The V call is TRBV7-2, the J call TRBJ1-3, with TRBD1 matching over 8 bases. Trimming took 4 bases from V and 4 from J; bases not matched to a gene: 3. The germline CDR1 and CDR2 sequences are SGHTA and FQGNSA. The CDR3 covers 14 residues.

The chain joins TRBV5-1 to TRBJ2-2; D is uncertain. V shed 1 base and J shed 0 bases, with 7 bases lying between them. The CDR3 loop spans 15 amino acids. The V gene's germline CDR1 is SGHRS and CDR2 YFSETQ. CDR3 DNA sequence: TGCGCCAGCAGCTTGTCCGACGCGAACACCGGGGAGCTGTTTTTT. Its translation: CASSLSDANTGELFF. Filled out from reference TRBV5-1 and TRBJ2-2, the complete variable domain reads KAGVTQTPRYLIKTRGQQVTLSCSPISGHRSVSWYQQTPGQGLQFLFEYFSETQRNKGNFPGRFSGRQFSNSRSEMNVSTLELGDSALYLCASSLSDANTGELFFGEGSRLTVL.

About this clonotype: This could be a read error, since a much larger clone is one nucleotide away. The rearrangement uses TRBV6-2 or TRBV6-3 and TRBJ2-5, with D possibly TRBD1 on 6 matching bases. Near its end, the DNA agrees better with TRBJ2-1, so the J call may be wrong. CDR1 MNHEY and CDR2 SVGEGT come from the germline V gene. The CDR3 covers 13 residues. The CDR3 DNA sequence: TGTGCCAGCAGCTACAGGGCAGGGGAGACCCAGTTCTTC. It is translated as CASSYRAGETQFF.

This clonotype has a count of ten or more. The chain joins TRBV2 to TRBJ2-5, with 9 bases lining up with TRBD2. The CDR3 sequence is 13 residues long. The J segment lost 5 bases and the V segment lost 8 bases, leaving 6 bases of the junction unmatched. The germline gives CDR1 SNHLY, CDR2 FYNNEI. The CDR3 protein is CASSGTSWETQYF. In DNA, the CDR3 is TGTGCCAGCTCTGGGACTAGCTGGGAGACCCAGTACTTC.

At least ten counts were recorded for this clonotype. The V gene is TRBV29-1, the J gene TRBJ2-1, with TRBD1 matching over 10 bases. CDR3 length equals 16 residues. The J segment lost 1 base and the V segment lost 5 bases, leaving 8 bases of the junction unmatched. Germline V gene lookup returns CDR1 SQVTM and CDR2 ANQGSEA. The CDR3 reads CSVKGGQGVSYNEQFF. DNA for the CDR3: TGCAGCGTTAAAGGCGGACAGGGGGTTTCCTACAATGAGCAGTTCTTC.

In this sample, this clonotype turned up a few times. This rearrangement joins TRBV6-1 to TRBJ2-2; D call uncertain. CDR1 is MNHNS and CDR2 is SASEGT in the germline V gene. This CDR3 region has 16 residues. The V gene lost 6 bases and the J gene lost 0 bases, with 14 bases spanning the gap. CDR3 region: CASSQSPRANTGELFF. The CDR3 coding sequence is TGTGCCAGCAGCCAAAGTCCCCGCGCGAACACCGGGGAGCTGTTTTTT.